Below are 17 T cell receptor beta chains sequenced from a single sample in a study of T-cell reconstitution after alpha-beta-depleted transplantation in children. Library preparation (for TCRbeta) was performed with unique molecular identifiers. One entry per CDR3 protein, called by TCRdb with MiXCR from the PCR reads. The data show 150,000 to 200,000 distinct CDR3 sequences, approximately 12% seen once. The sample here was PBMCs, taken before TCRalphabeta/CD19-depleted stem cell transplant. The receptors were gathered from a boy between 2 and 10 years old with acute myeloid leukemia, due to receive a stem cell transplant.

The V and J genes are TRBV7-6 and TRBJ1-1; 9 bases fit TRBD1. CDR3 size: 14 residues. Germline CDR1 SGHVS, CDR2 FNYEAQ. The V and J ends lost 5 bases and 7 bases, in that order; junction bases with no gene match: 8. CDR3 sequence reads: CASSAGPTGGEAFF. CDR3 in DNA: TGTGCCAGCAGCGCGGGACCGACAGGGGGTGAAGCTTTCTTT.

This clonotype was seen many times. The chain carries TRBV4-1 and TRBJ2-5, with TRBD2 matching over 14 bases. The trim removed 4 bases at V and 4 bases at J, leaving 8 bases unmatched. Germline CDR1 MGHRA, CDR2 YSYEKL. This CDR3 has 17 residues. The CDR3 DNA reads as TGCGCCAGCAGCCTTGACCCGACTAGCGGGGGGGTAGAGACCCAGTACTTC. Encoded protein: CASSLDPTSGGVETQYF.

This clonotype was seen ten or more times. The V gene is TRBV12-3 or TRBV12-4, the J gene TRBJ1-4, with unresolved D. The CDR3 runs 12 residues. Trimming stripped 0 bases from V and 12 bases from J, with 8 bases between. CDR3 nucleotide sequence: TGTGCCAGCAGTTTAGCGGGTTTAGAACTGTTTTTT. This translates into CASSLAGLELFF.

This clonotype was counted many times. This chain links TRBV5-1 with TRBJ1-2, with D perhaps TRBD1 (6 bases). The germline V and J ends were trimmed by 4 bases and 4 bases, with 17 bases remaining between them. This CDR3 is 15 amino acids long. Germline V gives CDR1 SGHRS, CDR2 YFSETQ. The CDR3 coding sequence is TGCGCCAGCAGCCGGACGACAGGTCCTTCCTATGGCTACACCTTC. The encoded protein is CASSRTTGPSYGYTF.

This clonotype was detected ten times or more. This rearrangement joins TRBV6-1 to TRBJ2-7; 7 bases agree with TRBD1. This CDR3 is built from 14 residues. The V segment lost 6 bases and the J segment 6 bases; nucleotides outside the gene matches: 11. Germline V lookup: CDR1 MNHNS, CDR2 SASEGT. CDR3 bases: TGTGCCAGCAGACAGGACAGGTTCTCGGCCGAGCAGTACGTC. This encodes CASRQDRFSAEQYV.

Remarks on this clonotype: A much larger clone differs by one base, so this may be a read error. This sequence joins TRBV6-1 and TRBJ2-7; TRBD1 is a possible D gene (5 bases). The CDR3 has 15 amino acids. Germline CDR1 and CDR2: MNHNS and SASEGT. The CDR3 loop is CTSSVYQGPSYEQYV. CDR3 DNA sequence: TGTACCAGCAGTGTTTACCAGGGCCCTTCCTACGAGCAGTACGTC.

This clonotype was seen many times. The chain has TRBV30 and TRBJ2-2; D tentatively reads TRBD1 or TRBD2 (5 bases each). The CDR3 extends over 17 amino acids. CDR1 GTSNPN and CDR2 SVGIG come from the germline V gene (reference sequence). Trimming shortened V by 1 base and J by 0 bases, and 15 bases separated the two germline ends. For the CDR3, the DNA is TGTGCCTGGAGTGCCCAACCGGGACGGGCGAACACCGGGGAGCTGTTTTTT. This sequence encodes CAWSAQPGRANTGELFF.

This clonotype was seen more than once but under ten times. This rearrangement joins TRBV19 to TRBJ2-3, with 9 nucleotides matching TRBD1. Per germline, CDR1 LNHDA and CDR2 SQIVND (reference sequence). With 2 bases clipped from V and 0 bases from J, the junction kept 3 bases outside the gene matches. The CDR3 covers 16 residues. The CDR3 sequence: CASSILGQGSTDTQYF. The CDR3 DNA is TGTGCCAGTAGTATACTCGGACAGGGGAGCACAGATACGCAGTATTTT.

CDR3 sequence: CASCSRRTSGGAGHNEQFF. In nucleotides, the CDR3 is TGTGCCAGCTGTTCACGACGGACTAGCGGGGGGGCCGGCCACAATGAGCAGTTCTTC. The chain has TRBV12-3 or TRBV12-4 and TRBJ2-1, with 15 bases lining up with TRBD2. The CDR3 is 19 residues long. Trimming removed 8 bases from V and 5 bases from J; junction bases left unmatched: 16.

The sample holds many counts of this clonotype. V usage is TRBV27 and J usage is TRBJ1-1; no clear D. Trimming removed 4 bases at V and 7 bases at J, with 13 bases between. The CDR3 is 13 amino acids. CDR1 is MNHEY, CDR2 SMNVEV, per germline (reference sequence). The CDR3 reads CASSSLQEVEAFF. CDR3 in DNA: TGTGCCAGCAGTTCCCTCCAAGAGGTTGAAGCTTTCTTT.

This clonotype came up many times. The chain recombines TRBV12-3 or TRBV12-4 with TRBJ1-2; 7 nucleotides line up with TRBD1. The CDR3 contains 13 residues. V lost 3 bases and J lost 4; bases outside the gene matches: 2. CDR3 nucleotides: TGTGCCAGCAGTTTGGGACAGCTCTATGGCTACACCTTC. Protein sequence: CASSLGQLYGYTF.

This clonotype was recorded at least ten times. The chain uses TRBV20-1 and TRBJ2-1, with TRBD2 matching over 7 bases. This CDR3 spans 15 amino acids. V was pared by 1 base and J by 0 bases, with 3 bases of the junction left unmatched. Per germline, CDR1 DFQATT and CDR2 SNEGSKA (reference sequence). CDR3 in amino acids: CSARASGSSYNEQFF. The CDR3 DNA is TGCAGTGCTAGAGCTAGCGGAAGCTCCTACAATGAGCAGTTCTTC.

This clonotype was recorded at least ten times. Its ends do not fully match the called genes, so a read error is possible. The chain carries TRBV9 and TRBJ2-3; TRBD2 matches 8 bases. The germline CDR1 and CDR2 sequences are SGDLS and YYNGEE. The CDR3 loop spans 16 amino acids. CDR3: CSSSVAAGGPTDTQYF. CDR3 DNA sequence: TGTTCCAGCAGCGTAGCTGCGGGGGGACCCACAGATACGCAGTATTTT.

This clonotype was counted many times. Compared with germline, one end of the junction differs, possibly owing to a read error. V gene TRBV7-2 combines with J gene TRBJ2-3, with TRBD2 matching 8 bases. Germline CDR1 SGHTA, CDR2 FQGNSA. The CDR3 runs 15 residues. The DNA for the CDR3 is TGTGCCAGCAGCTTAAGCCTAGCGGGCACGGATACGCAGTATTTT. Protein sequence: CASSLSLAGTDTQYF.

The sample holds many counts of this clonotype. The rearrangement links TRBV20-1 to TRBJ2-1; D not certain. CDR3 length equals 13 residues. Germline V gene sequence: CDR1 DFQATT, CDR2 SNEGSKA (reference sequence). The germline V and J ends were trimmed by 5 bases and 4 bases, with 12 bases remaining between them. This CDR3 is CSADWPAYNEQFF. The CDR3 DNA reads TGCAGTGCTGACTGGCCAGCGTACAATGAGCAGTTCTTC.

This clonotype was counted many times. This sequence joins TRBV15 and TRBJ2-1; TRBD2 is a possible D gene (6 bases). The germline V gene has CDR1 LNHNV and CDR2 YYDKDF (reference sequence). V dropped 3 bases and J dropped 8 bases, with 29 bases sitting between them. The CDR3 totals 19 residues. Here the CDR3 DNA reads TGTGCCACCAGCAGTCTTTCCCCCACGGTAGGCCAGGGAGGCTATGAGCAGTTCTTC. Translating it yields CATSSLSPTVGQGGYEQFF.

This clonotype was recorded at least ten times. The chain carries TRBV6-2 or TRBV6-3 and TRBJ2-1, with a weak D call TRBD2 (6 bases). Trimming pared 6 bases from V and 7 bases from J, leaving 13 bases between. The CDR3 contains 13 residues. Looked up from germline, CDR1 is MNHEY and CDR2 is SVGEGT. CDR3 in DNA: TGTGCCAGCAGGCCTAGCGCCCGGAATGAGCAGTTCTTC. Its protein is CASRPSARNEQFF.